This record looks at one TCR beta chain sequence and its context. The RNA, about 0.45 to 1 ug, was put through reverse transcription using random hexamers. TCRdb ran MiXCR on the immunoSEQ multiplex PCR reads and lists one entry per CDR3 protein. In the table there are about 71,000 distinct CDR3 sequences, just over 95% of which are singletons. J was trimmed by 0 bases and V by 5 bases; bases with no gene match: 12. The CDR3 is 19 residues long. Germline CDR1 and CDR2: MGHRA and YSYEKL. This entry comes from a study of CD8 T cells in Susac syndrome. This chain uses TRBV4-1 with TRBJ2-3; 12 nucleotides line up with TRBD2. This sequence originates from a human donor with multiple sclerosis. Sequenced sample: CD4+ T cells from PBMCs. The CDR3 reads CASSARLAGAALSTDTQYF. The CDR3 nucleotides read TGCGCCAGCAGCGCCCGACTAGCGGGGGCCGCGTTAAGCACAGATACGCAGTATTTT.